The rows below give T cell receptor beta chains drawn from one sample of a study of post-analysis software for immune sequencing data. TCRdb independently ran MiXCR on the PCR reads; one entry per CDR3 protein. This sample yields roughly 620,000 distinct CDR3 sequences, of which 44% are seen a single time; 1.5% to 2% belongs to the top ten. Sequencing was carried out using blood. The source is a girl aged 10-17 years with multiple sclerosis. CDR3s include the opening cysteine and the closing phenylalanine or tryptophan. The order of the fields is D gene, V gene, clone size, J gene, CDR3 protein, CDR3 DNA. A D gene is named only where the DNA matches it firmly. Size tells how often a clone was seen (once, few, many) or the class of an expanded clone, and some rows leave it out.

-	TRBV7-2	-	TRBJ2-1	CASSLLIREQFF	TGTGCCAGCAGCTTATTGATCAGGGAGCAGTTCTTC
TRBD1	TRBV12-3/TRBV12-4	-	TRBJ1-1	CASRPGTGGDTEAFF	TGTGCCAGCAGACCAGGGACAGGGGGGGACACTGAAGCTTTCTTT
-	TRBV21-1	-	TRBJ1-6	CASSNIMTLGRSPLHF	TGTGCCAGCAGCAATATTATGACGTTGGGTCGTTCACCCCTCCACTTT
-	TRBV7-9	few	TRBJ2-7	CASSDSLGEESSYEQYF	TGTGCCAGCAGCGATTCCCTTGGGGAGGAGAGCTCCTACGAGCAGTACTTC
TRBD2	TRBV20-1	-	TRBJ2-3	CSARDLSGLVVNTQYF	TGCAGTGCTAGAGATCTCTCAGGACTAGTCGTGAATACGCAGTATTTT
TRBD1	TRBV11-2	few	TRBJ2-1	CASSDRDRGRGGNEQFF	TGTGCCAGCAGCGACCGGGACAGGGGGCGAGGCGGCAATGAGCAGTTCTTC
-	TRBV5-6	-	TRBJ2-5	CASSLVQAQETQYF	TGTGCCAGCAGCTTGGTCCAGGCACAAGAGACCCAGTACTTC
-	TRBV5-6	-	TRBJ2-3	CASSFGYTDTQYF	TGTGCCAGCAGCTTCGGCTACACAGATACGCAGTATTTT
TRBD2	TRBV12-3/TRBV12-4	few	TRBJ2-5	CASTTRGSGETQYF	TGTGCCAGCACGACGCGGGGGAGCGGGGAGACCCAGTACTTC
TRBD1	TRBV6-5	few	TRBJ2-7	CASSYPTRQGIEEQYF	TGTGCCAGCAGTTACCCCACCAGACAGGGGATAGAAGAGCAGTACTTC
TRBD1	TRBV6-2/TRBV6-3	-	TRBJ2-5	CASSIWVPGQEGFDEQYF	TGTGCCAGCAGTATCTGGGTTCCGGGACAGGAAGGGTTCGATGAGCAGTACTTC
TRBD1	TRBV5-5	-	TRBJ2-7	CASSLSGTGLTEEYF	TGTGCCAGCAGCCTGTCGGGGACAGGCCTTACAGAGGAGTACTTC
TRBD2	TRBV5-1	-	TRBJ2-1	CVSSLAASGRNEQFF	TGCGTCAGCAGCTTGGCGGCTAGCGGGAGAAATGAGCAGTTCTTC
TRBD1	TRBV6-5	-	TRBJ1-1	CASSYSPGQLNTEAFF	TGTGCCAGCAGTTACTCGCCGGGACAGCTGAACACTGAAGCTTTCTTT
-	TRBV29-1	-	TRBJ2-5	CSVENDMYERYF	TGCAGCGTTGAAAATGACATGTACGAGCGGTACTTC
-	TRBV5-1	-	TRBJ2-5	CASSSSSSQETQYF	TGCGCCAGCAGCTCTTCTAGCAGCCAAGAGACCCAGTACTTC
TRBD2	TRBV12-3/TRBV12-4	-	TRBJ2-3	CASSSTGTRTDTQYF	TGTGCCAGCAGTTCTACCGGGACTAGGACAGATACGCAGTATTTT
TRBD1	TRBV9	-	TRBJ2-6	CASSLTGGFGANVLTF	TGTGCCAGCAGCTTGACAGGGGGGTTTGGGGCCAACGTCCTGACTTTC
-	TRBV12-3/TRBV12-4	-	TRBJ2-7	CASSLGDTHTEQYF	TGTGCCAGCAGTTTAGGAGACACCCATACCGAGCAGTACTTC
-	TRBV11-3	many	TRBJ2-7	CASSWDYEQYF	TGTGCCAGCAGCTGGGACTACGAGCAGTACTTC
TRBD2	TRBV6-6	-	TRBJ2-5	CASSWTSGEETQYF	TGTGCCAGCAGTTGGACTAGCGGTGAAGAGACCCAGTACTTC
TRBD2	TRBV12-3/TRBV12-4	-	TRBJ2-3	CASSKRTSGIFTDMQYF	TGTGCCAGCAGCAAAAGGACTAGCGGGATTTTCACAGATATGCAGTATTTT